This T cell receptor (beta chain) came from a study of blood T cell repertoires in COVID-19. Overall study context: Both acute and convalescent COVID-19 samples were obtained from the United States, Italy and Spain. T cells, B-cell-depleted T cells, or PBMCs supplied cDNA or gDNA.

Assay used: immunoSEQ multiplex PCR; TCRdb lists only in-frame clones, some missing. This sample yields around 200,000 clones, of which about 87% are seen a single time; roughly 0.9% belongs to the top ten. The V end lost 3 bases, the J end lost 5 bases, and 15 bases lay between the germline ends. Germline CDR1 reads SGHKS; CDR2 reads YYEKEE (reference sequence). This CDR3 contains 16 residues. The sample was peripheral blood. The sequence derives from a woman under 30 who had recovered from COVID-19. The J gene is TRBJ1-6, the V gene TRBV5-5, with D hard to call. CDR3 region: CASSSRGGLDNSPLHF. For the CDR3, the DNA is TGTGCCAGCAGCTCGCGTGGAGGGCTCGATAATTCACCCCTCCACTTT.